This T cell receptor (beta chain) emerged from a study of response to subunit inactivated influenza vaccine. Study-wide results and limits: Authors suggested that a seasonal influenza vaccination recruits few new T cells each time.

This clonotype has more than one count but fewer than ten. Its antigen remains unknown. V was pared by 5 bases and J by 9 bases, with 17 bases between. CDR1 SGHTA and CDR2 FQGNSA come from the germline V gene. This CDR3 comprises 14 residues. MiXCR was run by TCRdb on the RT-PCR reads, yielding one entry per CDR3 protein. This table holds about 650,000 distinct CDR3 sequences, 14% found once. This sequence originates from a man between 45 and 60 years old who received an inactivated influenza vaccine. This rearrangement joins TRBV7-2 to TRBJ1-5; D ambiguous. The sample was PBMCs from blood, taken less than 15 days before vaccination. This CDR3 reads CASSPTGLPGPQHF. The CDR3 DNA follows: TGTGCCAGCAGCCCTACGGGCCTCCCGGGGCCCCAGCATTTT.